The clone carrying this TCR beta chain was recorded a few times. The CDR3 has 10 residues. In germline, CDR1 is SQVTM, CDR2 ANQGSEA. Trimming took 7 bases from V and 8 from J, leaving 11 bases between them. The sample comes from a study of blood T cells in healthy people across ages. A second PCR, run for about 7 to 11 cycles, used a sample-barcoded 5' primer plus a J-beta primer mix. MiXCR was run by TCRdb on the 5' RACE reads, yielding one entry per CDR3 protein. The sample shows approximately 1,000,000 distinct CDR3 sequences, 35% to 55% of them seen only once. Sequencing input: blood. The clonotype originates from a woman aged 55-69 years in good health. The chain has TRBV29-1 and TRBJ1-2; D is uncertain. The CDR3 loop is CSARVEGYTF. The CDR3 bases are TGCAGCGCCCGTGTGGAGGGCTACACCTTC.